Described below is a single TCR beta chain sequence and its context. This clone was detected a few times. No cognate antigen has been identified for it. The sample holds no much larger clone one base away, and base qualities are not on file. The data were obtained in a study of T cells in localized non-small cell lung cancer (TCRdb year 2020). Background on the whole study: T cell repertoires of hundreds of early-stage NSCLC patients were analyzed, with tumors being compared against uninvolved tumor-adjacent lungs. All 250 or so NSCLC patients in the cohort were treatment-naive and had localized lung tumors that were resected. NSCLC patients had a mean age of roughly 66 years, and around 130 were male and about 98 female. Overall study results and their limits: The highest T cell clonality was observed in uninvolved tumor-adjacent lung, where clonality exceeded that of tumor, suggesting that antigenic responses were more focused in uninvolved tumor-adjacent lung. Because the study design was exploratory, TCR variables were selected using unadjusted p-values without false-discovery rate correction. Higher T cell density in blood was associated with longer overall survival, whereas higher clonality in adjacent lung was associated with shorter survival. Because multi-region sequencing of the tumors was not done, intratumor heterogeneity could not be ruled out. A median of about 61 of the top 100 tumor clones turned up in the paired uninvolved adjacent lung, and some 27 of those clones also ranked among the top 100 of that same adjacent lung.

V and J are trimmed by 6 bases and 3 bases, and the gene matches miss 6 bases of the junction. CDR1 and CDR2, per the germline V gene, are SQVTM and ANQGSEA. The CDR3 starts with the cysteine, ends with the phenylalanine, and has 14 residues. Left in the record is the CDR3 DNA by itself, 42 bases read in frame from the first base. TCR beta CDR3 regions were sequenced from DNA using the immunoSEQ Assay. As for the authors' bioinformatics: T cell density was computed as TCR beta template counts normalized to usable DNA estimated by amplifying housekeeping genes. The preseqR package was used to estimate richness by extrapolating to 400,000 templates for PBMC samples and to 120,000 templates for tissue samples. Clonality was defined as one minus Pielou's evenness. Tissue-enriched TCRs were identified by differential abundance testing using productive amino-acid clonotypes, minimum total count 5 and alpha 0.1. Repertoire overlap between compartments was quantified with the Jaccard Index and Morisita Overlap Index. GLIPH grouped TCR beta CDR3s together with public tetramer-defined viral CDR3s, and a viral motif had to include at least three viral sequences and also show V-gene enrichment. The source is immuneACCESS, and TCRdb retained only in-frame sequences with V and J called. Part of the clones is not carried over; for the studies checked, unresolved V genes explain less than half of this, and the remainder is unexplained. V and J calls and clone size are those listed in that table; D and trimming were worked out from the DNA. This sample lists 15,000 or so clones; around 87% were detected once. Of the sample, around a quarter falls within the top ten clones.

At diagnosis, peripheral blood, uninvolved tumor-adjacent lung and tumor were collected and stored as a combination of fresh-frozen and FFPE material. For TCR repertoire profiling, blood samples were analyzed in the form of peripheral blood mononuclear cells. The sequence links TRBV29-1 to TRBJ1-1; 11 bases in the junction line up with TRBD1. The sequence was obtained from an older male donor with stage II lung adenocarcinoma. The source was peripheral blood mononuclear cells, collected before any cancer treatment. The CDR3 has the sequence CSVLRDRGDTEAFF. The DNA reads TGCAGCGTACTCCGGGACAGGGGGGACACTGAAGCTTTCTTT.